Below, 32 T cell receptor beta chains from the same sample are listed, as sequenced in a study of CD8 T cells in Susac syndrome. RNA totalling roughly 0.45 to 1 ug underwent reverse transcription with random hexamers. MiXCR, run by TCRdb on the immunoSEQ multiplex PCR reads, gives a single entry per CDR3 protein. The sample holds about 190,000 distinct CDR3 sequences, approximately 96% seen once. Sample: CD4+ T cells from PBMCs. The source of these receptors is a human donor with Susac syndrome.

V usage is TRBV12-3 or TRBV12-4 and J usage is TRBJ1-2, with D possibly matching TRBD1 (5 bases). V lost 2 bases and J 4 bases, leaving 11 bases between the germline ends. The CDR3 covers 14 residues. In DNA form, the CDR3 reads TGTGCCAGCAGTTTAAAAGACAGTCTCTATGGCTACACCTTC. Protein sequence: CASSLKDSLYGYTF.

The V call is TRBV28, the J call TRBJ2-5, with 7 bases matching TRBD1. V gave up 4 bases and J gave up 1 base; unmatched junction bases: 3. The CDR3 is made up of 14 amino acids. CDR1 is MDHEN, CDR2 SYDVKM, per germline. The CDR3 nucleotides are TGTGCCAGCAGTTGGGGACAGACCCAAGAGACCCAGTACTTC. Its translation is CASSWGQTQETQYF.

V gene TRBV27 combines with J gene TRBJ1-1; the match to TRBD1 covers 8 bases. Germline CDR1 and CDR2: MNHEY and SMNVEV (reference sequence). V trimming: 6 bases; J trimming: 4 bases; junction bases outside the gene matches: 4. This CDR3 region has 13 residues. The CDR3 reads CASRLTGGTEAFF. In DNA form, the CDR3 reads TGTGCCAGCAGACTTACAGGGGGCACTGAAGCTTTCTTT.

This sequence joins TRBV12-3 or TRBV12-4 and TRBJ2-1, with D perhaps matching TRBD1 (7 bases). This CDR3 is 16 amino acids long. Trimming took 5 bases from V and 2 from J, leaving 16 bases between them. CDR3 region: CASSRARGETYNEQFF. CDR3 sequence (DNA): TGTGCCAGCAGTAGAGCCAGGGGGGAAACCTACAATGAGCAGTTCTTC.

The rearrangement joins TRBV20-1 to TRBJ2-3, with D possibly matching TRBD2 (5 bases). Trimming left V 3 bases short and J 2 bases short, with 15 bases between. This CDR3 has 15 residues. CDR1 is DFQATT and CDR2 is SNEGSKA in the germline V gene (reference sequence). The CDR3 DNA reads as TGCAGTGCTAGTCGGGTGCTAGCACTCACAGATACGCAGTATTTT. Translated: CSASRVLALTDTQYF.

The CDR3 sequence: CASSSDPSSYEQYF. The CDR3 DNA reads TGCGCCAGCAGCTCGGATCCGAGCTCCTACGAGCAGTACTTC. The chain employs TRBV5-1 and TRBJ2-7, with D hard to call. The germline V gene encodes CDR1 SGHRS and CDR2 YFSETQ. V lost 3 bases and J lost 0, with 10 bases in between. CDR3 length: 14 amino acids.

The CDR3 bases are TGTGCCAGCAGACGGGACAGGAGCTCTGGGGCCAACGTCCTGACTTTC. Its protein product is CASRRDRSSGANVLTF. The chain is built from TRBV3-1 and TRBJ2-6, with TRBD1 matching over 8 bases. Trimming cost V 6 bases and J 0 bases; bases outside gene matches: 4. The V gene's germline CDR1 is LGHDT and CDR2 YNNKEL (reference sequence). The CDR3 consists of 16 residues.

The chain links TRBV18 to TRBJ1-5; TRBD1 matches at 7 bases. The V gene end was trimmed by 2 bases and the J gene end by 5 bases; junction bases not matched to a gene: 6. Germline assignment: CDR1 KGHSH and CDR2 LQKENI. The CDR3 loop spans 15 amino acids. DNA for the CDR3: TGTGCCAGCTCACCAGCGGACAGGCTTCATCAGCCCCAGCATTTT. Translating it yields CASSPADRLHQPQHF. The whole variable domain, remainder taken from reference TRBV18 and TRBJ1-5, is NAGVMQNPRHLVRRRGQEARLRCSPMKGHSHVYWYRQLPEEGLKFMVYLQKENIIDESGMPKERFSAEFPKEGPSILRIQQVVRGDSAAYFCASSPADRLHQPQHFGDGTRLSIL.

The rearrangement uses TRBV20-1 and TRBJ2-7; no clear D. The germline V gene has CDR1 DFQATT and CDR2 SNEGSKA (reference sequence). This CDR3 has 15 amino acids. The ends were cut back, 3 bases at V and 5 bases at J, with 20 bases in the middle. CDR3 DNA: TGCAGTGCTAGGTCGAGTTTCGGCGGCCGGCACGAGCAGTACTTC. Residues: CSARSSFGGRHEQYF.

This chain joins TRBV6-2 or TRBV6-3 and TRBJ1-6; 8 nucleotides agree with TRBD1. Per germline, CDR1 MNHEY and CDR2 SVGEGT. The J segment lost 4 bases and the V segment lost 10 bases, leaving 9 bases of the junction unmatched. The CDR3 sequence is 15 residues long. CDR3 bases: TGTGCCACCGAAGGGACAGGCGGGTATAATTCACCCCTCCACTTT. It specifies CATEGTGGYNSPLHF.

A single count supports this clonotype. The gene calls are TRBV2 and TRBJ1-1; 9 bases map to TRBD1. V shed 8 bases and J 6 bases; nucleotides not matched to a gene: 7. Germline V gene lookup returns CDR1 SNHLY and CDR2 FYNNEI. The CDR3 length is 13 residues. The CDR3 loop reads CASDGQGKAEAFF. Here the CDR3 DNA reads TGTGCCAGCGATGGACAGGGGAAGGCTGAAGCTTTCTTT.

This chain connects TRBV5-1 to TRBJ1-1; 8 nucleotides align to TRBD1. The CDR3 is 16 amino acids. From germline, CDR1 is SGHRS and CDR2 YFSETQ. V was clipped by 0 bases and J by 4 bases; unmatched bases: 8. Here the CDR3 DNA reads TGCGCCAGCAGCTTGGTCGGACAGGGTGTTGGCACTGAAGCTTTCTTT. Its translation: CASSLVGQGVGTEAFF.

The V gene is TRBV14, the J gene TRBJ1-3, with D hard to call. The CDR3 extends over 12 amino acids. CDR1 and CDR2 (germline): SGHDN, FVKESK. Trimming cost V 5 bases and J 9 bases, with 11 bases left between them. CDR3 region: CASSLVLPTIYF. The CDR3 DNA reads as TGTGCCAGCAGCTTGGTTCTTCCCACCATATATTTT. The whole variable domain, filled in from reference TRBV14 and TRBJ1-3, reads EAGVTQFPSHSVIEKGQTVTLRCDPISGHDNLYWYRRVMGKEIKFLLHFVKESKQDESGMPNNRFLAERTGGTYSTLKVQPAELEDSGVYFCASSLVLPTIYFGEGSWLTVV.

The V gene is TRBV7-7, the J gene TRBJ2-5; 7 nucleotides align to TRBD2. Germline-derived CDR1 and CDR2 are SSHAT and FNYEAQ (reference sequence). The ends lost 3 bases at V and 2 bases at J; junction bases unmatched: 3. This CDR3 is built from 14 residues. CDR3 region: CASSFTAGQETQYF. Here the CDR3 DNA reads TGTGCCAGCAGCTTTACAGCGGGGCAAGAGACCCAGTACTTC.

In the case of this clonotype: At one of its ends the junction is not consistent with the germline gene, which may arise from a read error. The chain employs TRBV7-7 and TRBJ2-7; D is tentatively TRBD1 or TRBD2 (5 bases each). The CDR3 loop spans 14 amino acids. In germline, CDR1 is SSHAT, CDR2 FNYEAQ (reference sequence). In DNA, the CDR3 is TGTGCTAGCAGCTTGTGGTGGGGGTCCTACGAGCAGTACTTC. Protein: CASSLWWGSYEQYF.

The chain carries TRBV20-1 and TRBJ2-3, with 8 bases identical to TRBD2. V gave up 5 bases and J gave up 2 bases; unmatched junction bases: 9. CDR1 and CDR2 from the germline V gene are DFQATT and SNEGSKA (reference sequence). CDR3 size: 15 residues. CDR3 residues: CSAVKRGPSTDTQYF. DNA for the CDR3: TGCAGTGCTGTGAAGCGGGGGCCTTCCACAGATACGCAGTATTTT.

This sequence joins TRBV19 and TRBJ2-2; tentatively, D is TRBD2 (5 bases). Trimming took 1 base from V and 3 from J, leaving 9 bases between them. The CDR3 runs 15 residues. Germline lookup yields CDR1 LNHDA and CDR2 SQIVND (reference sequence). The CDR3 spells CASSIGGFDTGELFF. For the CDR3, the DNA is TGTGCCAGTAGTATAGGAGGGTTTGACACCGGGGAGCTGTTTTTT.

The chain is built from TRBV3-1 and TRBJ1-1, with 9 bases identical to TRBD1. The CDR3 totals 14 residues. Germline trimming cut 0 bases from V and 8 bases from J; bases unmatched to any gene: 4. The germline CDR1 and CDR2 sequences are LGHDT and YNNKEL (reference sequence). The CDR3 spells CASSQEETGGEAFF. CDR3 DNA: TGTGCCAGCAGCCAAGAGGAGACAGGGGGGGAAGCTTTCTTT.

V gene TRBV9 combines with J gene TRBJ2-2; D is possibly TRBD2 (5 bases). The CDR3 has 16 amino acids. Trimming pared 3 bases from V and 0 bases from J, leaving 12 bases between. From germline, CDR1 is SGDLS and CDR2 YYNGEE. CDR3 sequence: CASSDEGPANTGELFF. The CDR3 bases are TGTGCCAGCAGCGACGAGGGCCCAGCGAACACCGGGGAGCTGTTTTTT.

The gene calls are TRBV2 and TRBJ2-2; a weak D match, TRBD1 (5 bases). Germline values: CDR1 SNHLY, CDR2 FYNNEI. Trimming took 8 bases from V and 5 from J, leaving 9 bases between them. The CDR3 has 12 amino acids. Here the CDR3 reads CASRQGTGELFF. CDR3 coding DNA: TGTGCCAGCCGCCAGGGAACCGGGGAGCTGTTTTTT.

The chain couples TRBV28 to TRBJ2-4; D assignment may be TRBD1 or TRBD2 (6 bases each). Trimming took off 8 bases at V and 1 base at J, with 12 bases between the two ends. Per germline, CDR1 MDHEN and CDR2 SYDVKM. CDR3 length: 14 residues. Written as DNA, the CDR3 is TGTGCCAGCCGTGGGGGGCCGGCCAAAAACATTCAGTACTTC. It translates to CASRGGPAKNIQYF.

The CDR3 DNA follows: TGTGCCAGCAGCGTAGGGCTGGGATCTAACTATGGCTACACCTTC. Protein product: CASSVGLGSNYGYTF. The J gene is TRBJ1-2, the V gene TRBV9; D unclear. Germline V CDR1 and CDR2: SGDLS, YYNGEE. The length of the CDR3 is 15 residues. V lost 0 bases and J lost 0, with 9 bases in between.

This chain joins TRBV4-1 and TRBJ1-2; D is perhaps TRBD1 (5 bases). The CDR3 totals 16 residues. CDR1 and CDR2 from the germline V gene are MGHRA and YSYEKL. V was trimmed by 0 bases and J by 8 bases, leaving 19 bases between them. This chain's CDR3 is CASSQDLGQGSRGYTF. The CDR3 DNA reads as TGCGCCAGCAGCCAAGATTTAGGGCAGGGATCTAGGGGCTACACCTTC.

This clonotype has just a few counts. The chain joins TRBV7-9 to TRBJ1-4, with a possible D match to TRBD1 (6 bases). The CDR3 consists of 13 residues. V was clipped by 5 bases and J by 8 bases, with 12 bases between them. Germline values: CDR1 SEHNR, CDR2 FQNEAQ (reference sequence). As DNA, the CDR3 is TGTGCCAGCAGCCCTACAGGGAGAGAAAAACTGTTTTTT. Encoded protein: CASSPTGREKLFF.

This chain uses TRBV12-3 or TRBV12-4 with TRBJ2-2; possibly TRBD1 for D (5 bases). CDR3 size: 16 residues. V was cut by 1 base and J by 7 bases, with 16 bases left in between. CDR3 nucleotides: TGTGCCAGCAGTTTAGAAACGACAGCACCCGGCGGGGAGCTGTTTTTT. Translated: CASSLETTAPGGELFF.

The V gene is TRBV20-1, the J gene TRBJ1-2, with 9 bases fitting TRBD1. The CDR3 is made up of 14 amino acids. V shed 4 bases and J 7 bases; nucleotides not matched to a gene: 10. Germline V gene lookup returns CDR1 DFQATT and CDR2 SNEGSKA (reference sequence). The CDR3 coding sequence is TGCAGTGCTAACCACGTGGGACAGGGTCGTGGCTACACCTTC. It encodes CSANHVGQGRGYTF.

The CDR3: CASSIGGPTNSPLHF. The CDR3 DNA is TGTGCCAGTAGTATCGGGGGTCCGACGAATTCACCCCTCCACTTT. This chain connects TRBV19 to TRBJ1-6; D is possibly TRBD1 (5 bases). Trimming shortened V by 3 bases and J by 7 bases, and 13 bases separated the two germline ends. CDR1 and CDR2 (germline): LNHDA, SQIVND (reference sequence). This CDR3 contains 15 residues.

CDR3 nucleotides: TGTGCCATCAGTGATCCCACGGGAGGGGAGACCCAGTACTTC. Protein product: CAISDPTGGETQYF. The chain couples TRBV10-3 to TRBJ2-5, with TRBD2 matching 8 bases. Germline V CDR1 and CDR2: ENHRY, SYGVKD. CDR3 length equals 14 residues. J was trimmed by 5 bases and V by 3 bases; bases with no gene match: 5.

The rearrangement joins TRBV19 to TRBJ1-1, with D perhaps TRBD1 (5 bases). The CDR3 is made up of 15 amino acids. V was trimmed by 7 bases and J by 7 bases, leaving 22 bases between them. The germline V gene encodes CDR1 LNHDA and CDR2 SQIVND (reference sequence). CDR3 bases: TGTGCCAGTAACCGGAGCCCCAGGGCGGGGTATGAAGCTTTCTTT. Translating gives CASNRSPRAGYEAFF.

This chain joins TRBV9 and TRBJ2-3, with unresolved D. Per germline, CDR1 SGDLS and CDR2 YYNGEE. Trimming stripped 2 bases from V and 4 bases from J, with 11 bases between. The CDR3 contains 14 residues. This chain's CDR3 is CASSVSDWADTQYF. The CDR3, as DNA: TGTGCCAGCAGCGTTAGTGATTGGGCAGATACGCAGTATTTT.

The rearrangement links TRBV3-1 to TRBJ2-1, with 8 positions matching TRBD1. CDR1 and CDR2 from the germline V gene are LGHDT and YNNKEL (reference sequence). CDR3 length: 13 amino acids. V lost 5 bases to trimming and J lost 8 bases; unmatched junction nucleotides: 5. The CDR3: CASSSRGRDEQFF. CDR3 bases: TGTGCCAGCAGCAGCAGGGGGCGCGATGAGCAGTTCTTC.

The chain couples TRBV24-1 to TRBJ1-5, with TRBD1 as a possible D gene (6 bases). The CDR3 spans 14 residues. V lost 3 bases and J lost 4, with 9 bases in between. Germline V gene data show CDR1 as KGHDR and CDR2 as SFDVKD. This CDR3 is CATSDGQPNQPQHF. The CDR3 DNA follows: TGTGCCACCAGTGATGGACAGCCGAATCAGCCCCAGCATTTT.